The 15 T cell receptor beta chains in this list originate from one sample, sequenced in a study of cytomegalovirus exposure and HLA in healthy donors. The PCR used 60 Vbeta and 13 Jbeta primers. Assay used: immunoSEQ multiplex PCR; TCRdb lists only in-frame clones, some missing. The data hold 30,000 to 40,000 clones, with 90% to 95% observed a single time. Sequences were obtained from PBMCs. The receptors stem from a woman aged 18-29 years in good health and CMV-seronegative.

This chain's CDR3 is CASSRGLGNQPQHF. The CDR3 coding sequence is TGTGCCAGCAGCAGGGGCTTGGGGAATCAGCCCCAGCATTTT. V usage is TRBV2 and J usage is TRBJ1-5; the D gene is possibly TRBD1 (6 bases). The CDR3 totals 14 residues. Germline CDR1 and CDR2: SNHLY and FYNNEI. The ends were cut back, 6 bases at V and 4 bases at J, with 13 bases in the middle.

Only one count was recorded for this clone. V usage is TRBV2 and J usage is TRBJ1-1; D is undetermined. The CDR3 spans 11 residues. The V end lost 6 bases, the J end lost 8 bases, and 10 bases lay between the germline ends. The germline V gene has CDR1 SNHLY and CDR2 FYNNEI. CDR3 sequence: CASSLVEEAFF. CDR3 in DNA: TGTGCCAGCAGCTTGGTGGAGGAAGCTTTCTTT.

The gene calls are TRBV28 and TRBJ1-4; D may be TRBD1 (6 bases). The length of the CDR3 is 14 residues. Trimming left V 5 bases short and J 8 bases short, with 15 bases between. Germline lookup yields CDR1 MDHEN and CDR2 SYDVKM. DNA of the CDR3: TGTGCCAGCAGTGCAGGGGAGCTGGGCGAAAAACTGTTTTTT. Translating gives CASSAGELGEKLFF. Supplemented by reference TRBV28 and TRBJ1-4, the full variable domain reads DVKVTQSSRYLVKRTGEKVFLECVQDMDHENMFWYRQDPGLGLRLIYFSYDVKMKEKGDIPEGYSVSREKKERFSLILESASTNQTSMYLCASSAGELGEKLFFGSGTQLSVL.

V gene TRBV19 combines with J gene TRBJ2-7, with 8 bases identical to TRBD1. This CDR3 has 14 residues. Germline assignment: CDR1 LNHDA and CDR2 SQIVND (reference sequence). With V trimmed by 5 bases and J by 4 bases, 7 bases remained unmatched. This chain's CDR3 is CASSPGQGIYEQYF. CDR3 DNA sequence: TGTGCCAGTAGTCCAGGACAGGGAATTTACGAGCAGTACTTC.

The chain has TRBV5-6 and TRBJ1-2; tentative D call: TRBD1 (5 bases). Germline lookup yields CDR1 SGHDT and CDR2 YYEEEE. The CDR3 loop spans 14 amino acids. V lost 2 bases and J lost 4, with 12 bases in between. CDR3 region: CASSLAGFSYGYTF. The CDR3 nucleotides are TGTGCCAGCAGCTTAGCAGGGTTTAGCTATGGCTACACCTTC.

CDR3 loop: CASRDTSGFYEQYF. CDR3 coding DNA: TGCGCCAGCAGGGATACTAGCGGCTTCTACGAGCAGTACTTC. The J gene is TRBJ2-7, the V gene TRBV4-1; TRBD2 matches at 8 bases. Germline V gene data show CDR1 as MGHRA and CDR2 as YSYEKL. The CDR3 has 14 amino acids. V lost 6 bases, J lost 3 bases, and 7 bases stayed unmatched.

This sequence joins TRBV18 and TRBJ1-2, with D possibly matching TRBD1 (5 bases). Between the trimmed V and J ends, which lost 3 bases and 0 bases, there was a span of 5 bases. The germline CDR1 and CDR2 sequences are KGHSH and LQKENI. The CDR3 runs to 13 residues. The CDR3: CASSPDTNYGYTF. The CDR3 nucleotides read TGTGCCAGCTCACCGGACACTAACTATGGCTACACCTTC. The full variable domain, in which reference TRBV18 and TRBJ1-2 provide the parts outside the CDR3, is NAGVMQNPRHLVRRRGQEARLRCSPMKGHSHVYWYRQLPEEGLKFMVYLQKENIIDESGMPKERFSAEFPKEGPSILRIQQVVRGDSAAYFCASSPDTNYGYTFGSGTRLTVV.

The chain couples TRBV10-1 to TRBJ2-3; TRBD2 is a possible D gene (6 bases). CDR1 WNHNN and CDR2 SYGVQD come from the germline V gene (reference sequence). This CDR3 comprises 14 residues. V was shortened by 5 bases and J by 3 bases, with 12 bases between the two germline ends. The DNA for the CDR3 is TGCGCCAGCAGTCTCTCCGGGAGAACAGATACGCAGTATTTT. Translated: CASSLSGRTDTQYF.

This clone was counted once. The chain couples TRBV4-2 to TRBJ2-3; 13 nucleotides align to TRBD2. V dropped 0 bases and J dropped 2; count of bases not matched to a gene: 5. Germline loops: CDR1 LGHNA, CDR2 YNFKEQ. The CDR3 runs to 18 residues. Here the CDR3 DNA reads TGTGCCAGCAGCCAAGAACGACTAGCGGGAGGCCTCACAGATACGCAGTATTTT. Translation gives CASSQERLAGGLTDTQYF.

This clone has just one count. This CDR3 is CASSLAWRDTDTQYF. The CDR3 DNA follows: TGTGCCAGCAGCTTAGCGTGGCGGGATACAGATACGCAGTATTTT. The chain couples TRBV7-9 to TRBJ2-3, with a tentative D call TRBD2 (6 bases). Trimming pared 0 bases from V and 3 bases from J, leaving 10 bases between. Germline-derived CDR1 and CDR2 are SEHNR and FQNEAQ (reference sequence). The CDR3 runs to 15 residues.

The chain links TRBV30 to TRBJ2-1; maybe TRBD2 (7 bases). Per germline, CDR1 GTSNPN and CDR2 SVGIG (reference sequence). The CDR3 is made up of 13 amino acids. Trimming removed 0 bases from V and 13 bases from J, with 16 bases in between. CDR3 residues: CAWSVWGGADQFF. The CDR3 bases are TGTGCCTGGAGTGTATGGGGGGGCGCGGACCAGTTCTTC.

V and J are TRBV5-1 and TRBJ2-5; 7 bases are a match to TRBD1. Unmatched junction bases numbered 10, after V lost 5 bases and J lost 0 bases. CDR3 length: 16 residues. Looked up from germline, CDR1 is SGHRS and CDR2 is YFSETQ. The CDR3 here is CASSSRQGLYQETQYF. CDR3 sequence (DNA): TGCGCCAGCAGTTCCCGACAGGGATTATACCAAGAGACCCAGTACTTC. Variable domain in full (rest from reference TRBV5-1 and TRBJ2-5): KAGVTQTPRYLIKTRGQQVTLSCSPISGHRSVSWYQQTPGQGLQFLFEYFSETQRNKGNFPGRFSGRQFSNSRSEMNVSTLELGDSALYLCASSSRQGLYQETQYFGPGTRLLVL.

This rearrangement joins TRBV9 to TRBJ1-2, with a weak D call TRBD1 (5 bases). The CDR3 runs 14 residues. Per germline, CDR1 SGDLS and CDR2 YYNGEE. Trimming removed 6 bases at V and 6 bases at J, with 18 bases between. The CDR3 protein is CASTLGQGMNGYTF. As DNA, the CDR3 is TGTGCCAGCACCTTGGGGCAGGGTATGAATGGCTACACCTTC. Supplemented by reference TRBV9 and TRBJ1-2, the full variable domain reads DSGVTQTPKHLITATGQRVTLRCSPRSGDLSVYWYQQSLDQGLQFLIQYYNGEERAKGNILERFSAQQFPDLHSELNLSSLELGDSALYFCASTLGQGMNGYTFGSGTRLTVV.

The J gene is TRBJ1-1, the V gene TRBV28, with D uncertain. V lost 2 bases and J 7 bases, leaving 20 bases between the germline ends. CDR1 MDHEN and CDR2 SYDVKM come from the germline V gene. The CDR3 is made up of 16 amino acids. Here the CDR3 reads CASSLPYSTTHIEAFF. CDR3 in DNA: TGTGCCAGCAGTTTACCCTACTCCACGACACATATTGAAGCTTTCTTT.

The rearrangement uses TRBV9 and TRBJ1-4; the D gene is possibly TRBD1 (5 bases). The V and J ends lost 0 bases and 7 bases respectively, with 13 bases between them. CDR3 size: 15 residues. Germline CDR1 reads SGDLS; CDR2 reads YYNGEE. The CDR3 bases are TGTGCCAGCAGCGTAGAAATGGCCGGGGGTGAAAAACTGTTTTTT. This gives the protein CASSVEMAGGEKLFF.